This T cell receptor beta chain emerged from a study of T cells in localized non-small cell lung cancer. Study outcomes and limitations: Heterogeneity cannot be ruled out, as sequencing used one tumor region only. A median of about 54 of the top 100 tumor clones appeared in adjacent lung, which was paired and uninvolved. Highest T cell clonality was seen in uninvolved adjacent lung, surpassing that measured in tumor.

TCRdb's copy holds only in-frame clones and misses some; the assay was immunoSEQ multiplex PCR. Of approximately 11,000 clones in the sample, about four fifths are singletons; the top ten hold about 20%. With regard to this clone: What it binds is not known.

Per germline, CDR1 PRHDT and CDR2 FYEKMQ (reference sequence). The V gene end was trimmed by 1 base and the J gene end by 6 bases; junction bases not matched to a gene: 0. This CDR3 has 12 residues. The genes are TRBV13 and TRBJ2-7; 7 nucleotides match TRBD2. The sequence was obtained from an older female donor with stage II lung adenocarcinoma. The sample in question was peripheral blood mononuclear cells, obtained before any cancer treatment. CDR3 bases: TGTGCCAGCAGCTTAGCGGGGGGCGAGCAGTACTTC. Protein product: CASSLAGGEQYF.